The 15 T cell receptor beta chains below come from one sample, sequenced in a study of T cell responses to AZD1222 COVID-19 vaccine. TCRdb keeps only in-frame clones here, not all; method: immunoSEQ multiplex PCR. The table has 240,000 or so clones, just over 90% seen once. The sequencing here drew on peripheral blood, taken on day 0 of AZD1222 vaccination. These receptors all stem from an adult in good health.

This chain uses TRBV9 with TRBJ1-2; 7 bases align to TRBD1. V lost 0 bases, J lost 9 bases, and 8 bases stayed unmatched. Germline assignment: CDR1 SGDLS and CDR2 YYNGEE. The CDR3 spans 14 residues. CDR3 DNA: TGTGCCAGCAGCGTAGAGGGGACAGTGCCGAGCTACACCTTC. The encoded protein is CASSVEGTVPSYTF.

The rearrangement uses TRBV23-1 and TRBJ1-1; no clear D gene. TRBV23-1 is treated as an ORF (open reading frame) with a function not yet certain. V was clipped by 0 bases and J by 7 bases, with 12 bases between them. This CDR3 has 14 residues. CDR3: CASSQSIGIGEAFF. The CDR3 bases are TGCGCCAGCAGTCAATCGATAGGGATCGGTGAAGCTTTCTTT.

The genes are TRBV5-1 and TRBJ2-7, with D unresolved. This CDR3 spans 14 amino acids. Germline-derived CDR1 and CDR2 are SGHRS and YFSETQ. Trimming left V 0 bases short and J 3 bases short, with 10 bases between. In nucleotides, the CDR3 is TGCGCCAGCAGCTTGGACCCGGGCTACTACGAGCAGTACTTC. Amino acids: CASSLDPGYYEQYF.

This clone was detected once. The chain carries TRBV19 and TRBJ1-1; 7 bases align to TRBD1. CDR3 length: 15 residues. Germline trimming cut 5 bases from V and 4 bases from J; bases unmatched to any gene: 10. The germline CDR1 and CDR2 sequences are LNHDA and SQIVND (reference sequence). CDR3 nucleotides: TGTGCCAGTAGTGTAGGAGACAGGGCAGGCACTGAAGCTTTCTTT. This gives the protein CASSVGDRAGTEAFF.

V and J are TRBV4-1 and TRBJ1-1, with a possible D match to TRBD1 (6 bases). The CDR3 contains 16 residues. Between the trimmed V and J ends, which lost 4 bases and 4 bases, there was a span of 19 bases. Germline CDR1 and CDR2: MGHRA and YSYEKL. The CDR3 sequence: CASSRHLGAQATEAFF. The CDR3 DNA reads as TGCGCCAGCAGCCGCCATTTGGGGGCGCAGGCCACTGAAGCTTTCTTT.

The genes are TRBV18 and TRBJ2-7; TRBD1 matches 9 bases. Germline CDR1 is KGHSH and CDR2 is LQKENI. The CDR3 is made up of 11 amino acids. The CDR3 DNA is TGTGCTACAGGGGGCGGTTACGAGCAGTACTTC. Translated: CATGGGYEQYF.

This chain links TRBV18 with TRBJ1-6; no clear D. V was pared by 2 bases and J by 10 bases, with 12 bases between. This CDR3 has 14 amino acids. From germline, CDR1 is KGHSH and CDR2 LQKENI. The CDR3 region has the DNA TGTGCCAGCTCACCAGAGGCGGAGGGCTCACCCCTCCACTTT. The encoded protein is CASSPEAEGSPLHF.

The chain couples TRBV2 to TRBJ1-4, with a weak D call TRBD1 (6 bases). The CDR3 has 14 residues. V dropped 7 bases and J dropped 7 bases, with 16 bases sitting between them. The germline CDR1 and CDR2 sequences are SNHLY and FYNNEI. The CDR3 loop reads CASTRQARAEKLFF. The CDR3 DNA reads as TGTGCCAGCACCAGACAGGCAAGAGCTGAAAAACTGTTTTTT.

The chain couples TRBV28 to TRBJ1-5; TRBD1 might be the D (5 bases). Germline V gives CDR1 MDHEN, CDR2 SYDVKM. CDR3 length: 14 amino acids. The V end was cut by 0 bases, the J end by 7 bases, with 10 bases between. The CDR3 protein is CASSLWGDGQPQHF. CDR3 sequence (DNA): TGTGCCAGCAGTTTATGGGGGGACGGACAGCCCCAGCATTTT.

The chain has TRBV5-1 and TRBJ1-4; D uncertain. The CDR3 sequence is 14 residues long. CDR1 SGHRS and CDR2 YFSETQ come from the germline V gene. Trimming shortened V by 2 bases and J by 3 bases, and 8 bases separated the two germline ends. CDR3 region: CASSLGGANEKLFF. The DNA for the CDR3 is TGCGCCAGCAGCTTAGGTGGGGCTAATGAAAAACTGTTTTTT.

This chain connects TRBV5-1 to TRBJ1-2; 7 bases agree with TRBD1. The CDR3 length is 16 residues. Germline values: CDR1 SGHRS, CDR2 YFSETQ. V shed 3 bases, J shed 2 bases, and the junction held 10 bases outside the gene matches. In DNA, the CDR3 is TGCGCCAGCAGCTCCGGCTCAGGGGGGCGAAACTATGGCTACACCTTC. Protein: CASSSGSGGRNYGYTF.

CDR3: CASSSIRDYTGELFF. CDR3 coding DNA: TGTGCCAGCAGTTCGATCCGGGACTACACCGGGGAGCTGTTTTTT. The chain links TRBV28 to TRBJ2-2, with D possibly matching TRBD2 (6 bases). The CDR3 extends over 15 amino acids. V dropped 4 bases and J dropped 3 bases, with 12 bases sitting between them. The germline V gene encodes CDR1 MDHEN and CDR2 SYDVKM.

In this sample, this clone turned up once. The chain employs TRBV6-1 and TRBJ2-7; D gene ambiguous. V shed 0 bases and J shed 2 bases, with 5 bases lying between them. In germline, CDR1 is MNHNS, CDR2 SASEGT. The CDR3 sequence is 13 residues long. The CDR3 DNA sequence: TGTGCCAGCAGTGAAGCACTTACCTACGAGCAGTACTTC. This gives the protein CASSEALTYEQYF.

This clone showed up just once. The chain employs TRBV5-4 and TRBJ1-1; D is undetermined. Germline loops: CDR1 SGHNT, CDR2 YYREEE (reference sequence). V was shortened by 4 bases and J by 4 bases, with 17 bases between the two germline ends. This CDR3 region has 15 residues. This chain's CDR3 is CASSPDPKRITEAFF. DNA for the CDR3: TGTGCCAGCAGCCCCGACCCCAAAAGGATCACTGAAGCTTTCTTT.

This chain connects TRBV4-1 to TRBJ1-2; TRBD1 is a possible D gene (5 bases). Germline values: CDR1 MGHRA, CDR2 YSYEKL. Trimming removed 8 bases at V and 8 bases at J, with 12 bases between. The CDR3 extends over 11 amino acids. CDR3 coding DNA: TGCGCCAGCCGGGGGGGATACGGCTACACCTTC. The encoded protein is CASRGGYGYTF.